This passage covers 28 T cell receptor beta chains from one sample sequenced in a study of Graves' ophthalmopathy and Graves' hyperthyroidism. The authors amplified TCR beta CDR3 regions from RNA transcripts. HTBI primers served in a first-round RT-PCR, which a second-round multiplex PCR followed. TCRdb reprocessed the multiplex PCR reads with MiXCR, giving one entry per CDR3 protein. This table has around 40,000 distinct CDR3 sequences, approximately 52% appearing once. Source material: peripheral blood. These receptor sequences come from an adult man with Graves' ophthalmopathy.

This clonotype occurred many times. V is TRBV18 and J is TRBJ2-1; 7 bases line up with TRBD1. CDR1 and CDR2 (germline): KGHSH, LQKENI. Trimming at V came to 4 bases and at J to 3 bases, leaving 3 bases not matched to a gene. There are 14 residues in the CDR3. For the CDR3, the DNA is TGTGCCAGCTCACGGACAGGATACTACAATGAGCAGTTCTTC. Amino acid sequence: CASSRTGYYNEQFF.

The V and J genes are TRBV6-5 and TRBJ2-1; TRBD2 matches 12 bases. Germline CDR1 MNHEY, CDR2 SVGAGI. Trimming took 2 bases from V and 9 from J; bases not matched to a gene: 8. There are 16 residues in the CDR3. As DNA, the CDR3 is TGTGCCAGCAGTTACGCCCTAGCGGGGGGGTGGAGTGAGCAGTTCTTC. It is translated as CASSYALAGGWSEQFF.

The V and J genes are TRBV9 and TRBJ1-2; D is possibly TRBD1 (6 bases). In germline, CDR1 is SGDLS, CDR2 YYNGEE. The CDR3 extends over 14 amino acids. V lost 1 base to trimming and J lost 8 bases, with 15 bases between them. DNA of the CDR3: TGTGCCAGCAGCGTAAGGGGGAGTGGGAACGGCTACACCTTC. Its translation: CASSVRGSGNGYTF.

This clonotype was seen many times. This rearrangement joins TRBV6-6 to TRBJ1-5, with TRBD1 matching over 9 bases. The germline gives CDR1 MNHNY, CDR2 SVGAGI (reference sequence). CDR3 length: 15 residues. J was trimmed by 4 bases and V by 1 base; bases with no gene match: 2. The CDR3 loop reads CASSYLGQGNQPQHF. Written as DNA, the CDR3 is TGTGCCAGCAGTTACTTGGGACAGGGAAATCAGCCCCAGCATTTT.

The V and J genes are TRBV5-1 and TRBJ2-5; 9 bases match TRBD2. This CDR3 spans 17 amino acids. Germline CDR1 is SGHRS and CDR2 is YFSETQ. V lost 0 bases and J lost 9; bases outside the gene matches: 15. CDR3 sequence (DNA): TGCGCCAGCAGCTTGGGGACCGGGACTAGCTCAGGGGAGGCCCAGTACTTC. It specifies CASSLGTGTSSGEAQYF.

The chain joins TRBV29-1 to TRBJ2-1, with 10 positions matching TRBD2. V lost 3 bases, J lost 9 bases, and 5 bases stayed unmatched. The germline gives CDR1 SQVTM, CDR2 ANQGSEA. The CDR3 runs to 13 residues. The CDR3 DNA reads TGCAGCGTTGAGGACAGCGGGAGGGGTGAGCAGTTCTTC. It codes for CSVEDSGRGEQFF.

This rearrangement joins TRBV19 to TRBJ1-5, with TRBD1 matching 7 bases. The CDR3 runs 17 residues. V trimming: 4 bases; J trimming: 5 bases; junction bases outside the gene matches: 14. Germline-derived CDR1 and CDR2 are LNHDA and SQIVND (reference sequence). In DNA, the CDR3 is TGTGCCAGTAGTAGGACTAGCGGGAGGGGGCAATATCAGCCCCAGCATTTT. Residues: CASSRTSGRGQYQPQHF.

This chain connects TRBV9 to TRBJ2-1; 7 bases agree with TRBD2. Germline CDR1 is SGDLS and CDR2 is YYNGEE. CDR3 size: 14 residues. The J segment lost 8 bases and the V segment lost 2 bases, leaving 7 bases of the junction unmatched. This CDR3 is CASSVLTSFDEQFF. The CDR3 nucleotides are TGTGCCAGCAGCGTCCTGACTAGCTTCGATGAGCAGTTCTTC.

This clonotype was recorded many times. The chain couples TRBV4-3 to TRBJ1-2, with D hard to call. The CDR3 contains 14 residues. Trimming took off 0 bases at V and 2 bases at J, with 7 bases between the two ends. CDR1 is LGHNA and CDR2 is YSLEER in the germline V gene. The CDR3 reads CASSQDRNNYGYTF. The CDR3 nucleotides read TGCGCCAGCAGCCAAGACAGAAACAACTATGGCTACACCTTC.

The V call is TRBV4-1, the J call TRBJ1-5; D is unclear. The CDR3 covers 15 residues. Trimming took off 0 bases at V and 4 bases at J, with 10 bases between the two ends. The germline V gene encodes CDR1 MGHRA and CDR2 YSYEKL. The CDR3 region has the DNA TGCGCCAGCAGCCAAGATTTCCGGGGAAATCAGCCCCAGCATTTT. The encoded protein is CASSQDFRGNQPQHF.

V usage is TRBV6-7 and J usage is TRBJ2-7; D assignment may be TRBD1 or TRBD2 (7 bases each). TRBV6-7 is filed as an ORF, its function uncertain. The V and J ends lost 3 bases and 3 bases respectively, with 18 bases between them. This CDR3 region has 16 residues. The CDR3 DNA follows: TGTGCCAGCAGTTATGCAGGGGGGGAGTTTTTCTACGAGCAGTACTTC. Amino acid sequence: CASSYAGGEFFYEQYF.

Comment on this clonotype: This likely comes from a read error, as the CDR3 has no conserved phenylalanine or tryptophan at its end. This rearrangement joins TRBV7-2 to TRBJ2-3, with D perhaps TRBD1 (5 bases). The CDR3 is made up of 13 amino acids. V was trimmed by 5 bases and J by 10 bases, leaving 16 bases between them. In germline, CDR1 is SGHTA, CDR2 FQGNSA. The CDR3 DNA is TGTGCCAGCAGCCCGCAGGGTCGTCAAGCGCAGTATTAT. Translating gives CASSPQGRQAQYY.

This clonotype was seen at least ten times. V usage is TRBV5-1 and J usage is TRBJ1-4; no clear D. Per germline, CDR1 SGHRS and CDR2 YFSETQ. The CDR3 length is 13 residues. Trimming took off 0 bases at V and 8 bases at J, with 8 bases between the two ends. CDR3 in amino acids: CASSLDRSEKLFF. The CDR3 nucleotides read TGCGCCAGCAGCTTGGACAGAAGCGAAAAACTGTTTTTT.

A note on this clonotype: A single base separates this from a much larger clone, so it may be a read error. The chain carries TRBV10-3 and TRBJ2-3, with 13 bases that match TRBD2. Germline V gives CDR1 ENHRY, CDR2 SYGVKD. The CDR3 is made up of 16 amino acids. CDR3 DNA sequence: TGTGCCAGCAGTGGAACTAGCGGGGGGGTGACAGATACGCAGTATTTT. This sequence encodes CASSGTSGGVTDTQYF.

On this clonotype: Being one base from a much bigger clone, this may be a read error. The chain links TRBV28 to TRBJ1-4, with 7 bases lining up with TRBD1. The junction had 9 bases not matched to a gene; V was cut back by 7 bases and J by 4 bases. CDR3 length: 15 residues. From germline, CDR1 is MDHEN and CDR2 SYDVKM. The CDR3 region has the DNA TGTGCCAGCAATTCCTTGGGACAGATTAATGAAAAACTGTTTTTT. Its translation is CASNSLGQINEKLFF.

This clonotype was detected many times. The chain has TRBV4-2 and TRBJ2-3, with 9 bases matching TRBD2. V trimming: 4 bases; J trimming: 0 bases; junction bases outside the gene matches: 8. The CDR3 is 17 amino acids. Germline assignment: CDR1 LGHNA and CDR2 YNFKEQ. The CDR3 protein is CASSPAGGPTSTDTQYF. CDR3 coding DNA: TGTGCCAGCAGCCCTGCGGGGGGGCCGACTAGCACAGATACGCAGTATTTT.

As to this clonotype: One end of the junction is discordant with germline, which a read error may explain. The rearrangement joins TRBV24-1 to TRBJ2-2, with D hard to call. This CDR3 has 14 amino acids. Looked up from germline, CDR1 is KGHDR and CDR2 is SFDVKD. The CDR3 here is CVTSGSGWAGELFF. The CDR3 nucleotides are TGTGTCACCAGTGGTTCCGGGTGGGCCGGGGAGCTGTTTTTT.

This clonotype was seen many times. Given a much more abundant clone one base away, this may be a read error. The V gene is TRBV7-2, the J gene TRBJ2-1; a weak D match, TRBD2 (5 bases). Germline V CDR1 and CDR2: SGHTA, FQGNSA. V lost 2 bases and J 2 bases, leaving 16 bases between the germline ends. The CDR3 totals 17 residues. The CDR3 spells CASSLRWGSVPYNEQFF. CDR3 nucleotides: TGTGCCAGCAGCTTAAGGTGGGGTAGCGTTCCCTACAATGAGCAGTTCTTC. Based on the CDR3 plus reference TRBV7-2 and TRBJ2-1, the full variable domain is GAGVSQSPSNKVTEKGKDVELRCDPISGHTALYWYRQSLGQGLEFLIYFQGNSAPDKSGLPSDRFSAERTGGSVSTLTIQRTQQEDSAVYLCASSLRWGSVPYNEQFFGPGTRLTVL.

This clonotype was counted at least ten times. CDR3 residues: CASSLGLKPNYGYTF. Written as DNA, the CDR3 is TGTGCCAGCAGCTTAGGCCTTAAGCCTAACTATGGCTACACCTTC. The chain is built from TRBV13 and TRBJ1-2; D is ambiguous. The V end lost 0 bases, the J end lost 0 bases, and 8 bases lay between the germline ends. Looked up from germline, CDR1 is PRHDT and CDR2 is FYEKMQ (reference sequence). The CDR3 contains 15 residues.

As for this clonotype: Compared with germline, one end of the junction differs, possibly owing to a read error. The CDR3 loop reads CASSLDRIDGELLF. As DNA, the CDR3 is TGTGCCAGCAGCTTAGACAGAATTGACGGGGAGCTGCTTTTT. V is TRBV7-2 and J is TRBJ2-2; D is possibly TRBD2 (5 bases). The CDR3 contains 14 residues. Germline V CDR1 and CDR2: SGHTA, FQGNSA.

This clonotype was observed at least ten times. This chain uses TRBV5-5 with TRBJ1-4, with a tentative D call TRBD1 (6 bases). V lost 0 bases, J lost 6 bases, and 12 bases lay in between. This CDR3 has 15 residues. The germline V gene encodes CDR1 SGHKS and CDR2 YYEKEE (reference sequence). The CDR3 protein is CASSLVGASDEKLFF. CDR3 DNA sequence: TGTGCCAGCAGCTTGGTGGGGGCATCGGATGAAAAACTGTTTTTT.

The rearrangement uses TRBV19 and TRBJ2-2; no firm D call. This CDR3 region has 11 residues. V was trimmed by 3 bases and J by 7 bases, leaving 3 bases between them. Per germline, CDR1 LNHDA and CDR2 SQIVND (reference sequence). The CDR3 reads CASSMGGELFF. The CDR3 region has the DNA TGTGCCAGTAGTATGGGCGGGGAGCTGTTTTTT.

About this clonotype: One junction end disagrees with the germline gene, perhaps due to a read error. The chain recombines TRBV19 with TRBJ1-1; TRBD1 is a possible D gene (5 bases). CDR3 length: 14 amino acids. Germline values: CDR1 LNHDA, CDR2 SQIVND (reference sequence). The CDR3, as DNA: TGTGCCAGTAGTATAGTCCGGGACCTCACTGGAGCTTACTTT. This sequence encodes CASSIVRDLTGAYF.

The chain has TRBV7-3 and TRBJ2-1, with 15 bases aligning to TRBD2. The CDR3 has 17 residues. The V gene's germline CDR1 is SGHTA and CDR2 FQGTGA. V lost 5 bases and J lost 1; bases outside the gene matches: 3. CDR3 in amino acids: CASSRGLAGGSYNEQFF. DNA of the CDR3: TGTGCCAGCAGCCGGGGACTAGCGGGAGGTTCCTACAATGAGCAGTTCTTC.

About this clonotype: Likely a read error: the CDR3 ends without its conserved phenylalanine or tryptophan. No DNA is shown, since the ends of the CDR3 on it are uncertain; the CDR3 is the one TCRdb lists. CDR3 region: CASSVGAGGDY. The chain joins TRBV9 to TRBJ1-4; TRBD1, the table's D call, was not compared with the DNA. The germline CDR1 and CDR2 sequences are SGDLS and YYNGEE. A total of 11 residues make up the CDR3, ends included.

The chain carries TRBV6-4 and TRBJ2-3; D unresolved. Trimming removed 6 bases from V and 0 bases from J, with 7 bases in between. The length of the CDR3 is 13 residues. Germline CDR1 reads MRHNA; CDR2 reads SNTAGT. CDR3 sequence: CASSPGSTDTQYF. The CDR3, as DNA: TGTGCCAGCAGCCCCGGGAGCACAGATACGCAGTATTTT.

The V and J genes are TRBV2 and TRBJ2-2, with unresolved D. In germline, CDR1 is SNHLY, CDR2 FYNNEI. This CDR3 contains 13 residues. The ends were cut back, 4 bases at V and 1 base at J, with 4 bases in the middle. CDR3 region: CASSGMNTGELFF. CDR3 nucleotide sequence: TGTGCCAGCAGTGGAATGAACACCGGGGAGCTGTTTTTT.

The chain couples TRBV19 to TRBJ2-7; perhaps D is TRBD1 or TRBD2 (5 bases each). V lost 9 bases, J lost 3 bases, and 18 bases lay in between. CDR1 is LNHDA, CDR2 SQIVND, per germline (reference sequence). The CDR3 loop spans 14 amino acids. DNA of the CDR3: TGTGCCAGCGGAACCGGGACCCCCGACTACGAGCAGTACTTC. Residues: CASGTGTPDYEQYF.